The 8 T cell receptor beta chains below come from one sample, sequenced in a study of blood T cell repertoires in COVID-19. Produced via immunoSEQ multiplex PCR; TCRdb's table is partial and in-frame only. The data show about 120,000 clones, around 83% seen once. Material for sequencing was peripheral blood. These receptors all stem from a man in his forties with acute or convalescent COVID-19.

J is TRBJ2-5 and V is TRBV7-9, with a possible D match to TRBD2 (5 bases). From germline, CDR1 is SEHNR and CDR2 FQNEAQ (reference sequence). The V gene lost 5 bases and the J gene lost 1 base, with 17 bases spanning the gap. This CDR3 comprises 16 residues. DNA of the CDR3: TGTGCCAGCAGCCCGCCGCGGGTGGGCGCCCAAGAGACCCAGTACTTC. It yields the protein CASSPPRVGAQETQYF.

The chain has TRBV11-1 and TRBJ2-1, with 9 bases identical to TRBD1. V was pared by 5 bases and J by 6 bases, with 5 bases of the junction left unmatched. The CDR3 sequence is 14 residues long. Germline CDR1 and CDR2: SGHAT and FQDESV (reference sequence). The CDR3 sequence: CASSEQGAVNEQFF. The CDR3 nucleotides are TGTGCCAGCAGCGAACAGGGGGCGGTCAATGAGCAGTTCTTC.

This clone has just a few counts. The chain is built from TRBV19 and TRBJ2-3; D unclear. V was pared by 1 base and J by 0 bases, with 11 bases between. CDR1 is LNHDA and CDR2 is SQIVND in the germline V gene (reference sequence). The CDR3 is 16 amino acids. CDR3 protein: CASSIGGQVSTDTQYF. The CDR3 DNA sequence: TGTGCCAGTAGTATAGGTGGGCAGGTTAGCACAGATACGCAGTATTTT.

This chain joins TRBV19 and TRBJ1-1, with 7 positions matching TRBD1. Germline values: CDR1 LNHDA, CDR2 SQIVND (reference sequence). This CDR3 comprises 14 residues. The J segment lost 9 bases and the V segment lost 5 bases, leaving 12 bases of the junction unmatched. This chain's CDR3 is CASSPRQGLDQAFF. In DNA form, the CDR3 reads TGTGCCAGTAGTCCACGACAGGGATTGGATCAAGCTTTCTTT.

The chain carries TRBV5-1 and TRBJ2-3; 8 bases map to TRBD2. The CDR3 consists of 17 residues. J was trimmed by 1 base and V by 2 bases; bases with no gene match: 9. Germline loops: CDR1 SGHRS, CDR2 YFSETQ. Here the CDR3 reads CASSLKVAGGGTDTQYF. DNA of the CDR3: TGCGCCAGCAGCTTAAAGGTCGCGGGAGGTGGCACAGATACGCAGTATTTT.

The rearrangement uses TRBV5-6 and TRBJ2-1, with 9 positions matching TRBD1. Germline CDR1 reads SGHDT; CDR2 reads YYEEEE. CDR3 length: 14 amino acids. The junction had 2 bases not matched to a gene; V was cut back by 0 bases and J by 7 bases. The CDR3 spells CASSLVGTGNEQFF. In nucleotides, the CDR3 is TGTGCCAGCAGCTTGGTTGGGACAGGGAATGAGCAGTTCTTC.

The CDR3 region is CASSASTGTSDETQYF. The CDR3, as DNA: TGTGCCAGTAGTGCGTCAACCGGGACTAGCGACGAGACCCAGTACTTC. V and J are TRBV19 and TRBJ2-5; 10 nucleotides line up with TRBD2. The CDR3 is 16 residues long. V was clipped by 5 bases and J by 5 bases; unmatched bases: 11. CDR1 and CDR2 (germline): LNHDA, SQIVND (reference sequence).

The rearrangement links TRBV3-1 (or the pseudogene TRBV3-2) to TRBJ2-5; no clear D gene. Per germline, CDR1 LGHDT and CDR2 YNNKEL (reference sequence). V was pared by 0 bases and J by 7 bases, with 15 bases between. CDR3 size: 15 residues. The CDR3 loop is CASSQDPQARVTQYF. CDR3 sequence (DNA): TGTGCCAGCAGCCAAGATCCACAAGCCCGGGTGACCCAGTACTTC.